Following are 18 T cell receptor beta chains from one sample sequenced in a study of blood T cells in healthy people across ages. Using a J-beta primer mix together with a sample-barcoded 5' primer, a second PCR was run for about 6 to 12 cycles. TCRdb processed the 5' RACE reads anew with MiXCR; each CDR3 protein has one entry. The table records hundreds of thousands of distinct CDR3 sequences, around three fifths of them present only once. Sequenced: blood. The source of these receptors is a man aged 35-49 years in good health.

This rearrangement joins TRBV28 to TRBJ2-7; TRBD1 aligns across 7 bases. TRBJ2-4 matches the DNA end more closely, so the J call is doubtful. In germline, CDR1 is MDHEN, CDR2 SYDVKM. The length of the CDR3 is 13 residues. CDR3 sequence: CATGTAQGNIQYF. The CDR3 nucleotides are TGTGCCACCGGGACAGCCCAGGGGAACATTCAGTACTTC.

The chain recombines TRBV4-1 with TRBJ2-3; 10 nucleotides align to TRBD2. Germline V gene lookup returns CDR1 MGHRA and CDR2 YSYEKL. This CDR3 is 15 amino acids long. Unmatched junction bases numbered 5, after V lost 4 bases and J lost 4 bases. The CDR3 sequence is CASSPIAGGPDTQYF. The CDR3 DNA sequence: TGCGCCAGCAGCCCGATAGCGGGAGGACCAGATACGCAGTATTTT.

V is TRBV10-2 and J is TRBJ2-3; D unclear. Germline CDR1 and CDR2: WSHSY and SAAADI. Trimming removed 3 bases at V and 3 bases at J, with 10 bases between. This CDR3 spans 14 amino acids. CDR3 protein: CASSEAQRTDTQYF. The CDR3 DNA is TGCGCCAGCAGTGAAGCCCAGCGAACAGATACGCAGTATTTT.

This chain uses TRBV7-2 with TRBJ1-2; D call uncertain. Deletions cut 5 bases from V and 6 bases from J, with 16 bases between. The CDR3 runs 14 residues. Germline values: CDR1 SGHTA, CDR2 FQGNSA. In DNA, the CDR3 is TGTGCCAGCAGCGTCTGTACTAGAGACAATGGCTACACCTTC. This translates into CASSVCTRDNGYTF.

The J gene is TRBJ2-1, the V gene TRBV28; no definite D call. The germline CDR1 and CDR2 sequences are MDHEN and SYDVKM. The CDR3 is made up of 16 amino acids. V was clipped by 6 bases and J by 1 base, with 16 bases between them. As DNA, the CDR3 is TGTGCCAGCAGACTCATGAGGCCCCAATCCTACAATGAGCAGTTCTTC. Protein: CASRLMRPQSYNEQFF.

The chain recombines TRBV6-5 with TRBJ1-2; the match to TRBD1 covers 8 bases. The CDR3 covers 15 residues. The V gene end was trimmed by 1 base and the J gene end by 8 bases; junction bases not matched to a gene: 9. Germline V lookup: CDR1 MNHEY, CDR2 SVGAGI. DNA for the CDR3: TGTGCCAGCAGTTACTTCGGACAGGGAACTAGAGGCTACACCTTC. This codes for CASSYFGQGTRGYTF.

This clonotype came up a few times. The CDR3 sequence is CASSPTRGYGTYEQYF. As DNA, the CDR3 is TGTGCCAGCAGTCCCACCCGAGGGTACGGGACCTACGAGCAGTACTTC. This chain joins TRBV6-5 and TRBJ2-7, with D possibly TRBD2 on 5 matching bases. This CDR3 has 16 amino acids. The germline V gene has CDR1 MNHEY and CDR2 SVGAGI. V gave up 5 bases and J gave up 2 bases, with 19 bases separating them.

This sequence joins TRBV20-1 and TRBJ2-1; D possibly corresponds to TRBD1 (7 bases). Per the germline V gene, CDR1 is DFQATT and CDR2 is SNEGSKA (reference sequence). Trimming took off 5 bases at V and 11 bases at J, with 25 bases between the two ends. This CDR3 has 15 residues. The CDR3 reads CSAHRPPGAGGQQFF. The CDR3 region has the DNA TGCAGTGCTCACCGACCCCCCGGAGCAGGGGGGCAGCAGTTCTTC.

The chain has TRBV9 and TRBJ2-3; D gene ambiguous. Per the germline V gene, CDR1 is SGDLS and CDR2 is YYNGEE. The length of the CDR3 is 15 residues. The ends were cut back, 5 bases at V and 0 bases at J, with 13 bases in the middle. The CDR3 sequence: CASSPVAASTDTQYF. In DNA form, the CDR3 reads TGTGCCAGCAGTCCCGTAGCTGCTAGCACAGATACGCAGTATTTT.

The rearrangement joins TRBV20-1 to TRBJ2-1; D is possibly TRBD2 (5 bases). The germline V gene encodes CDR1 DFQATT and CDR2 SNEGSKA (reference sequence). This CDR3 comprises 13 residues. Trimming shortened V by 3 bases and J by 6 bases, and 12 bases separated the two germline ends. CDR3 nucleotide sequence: TGCAGTGCTAGGTGGGGAGTTGGCAATGAGCAGTTCTTC. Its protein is CSARWGVGNEQFF.

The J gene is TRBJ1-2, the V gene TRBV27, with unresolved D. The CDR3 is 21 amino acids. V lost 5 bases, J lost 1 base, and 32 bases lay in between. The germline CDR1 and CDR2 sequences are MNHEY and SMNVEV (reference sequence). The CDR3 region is CASSPRHIDIRQNHHNYGYTF. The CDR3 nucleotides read TGTGCCAGCAGTCCCAGACATATTGACATCAGGCAGAACCATCATAACTATGGCTACACCTTC.

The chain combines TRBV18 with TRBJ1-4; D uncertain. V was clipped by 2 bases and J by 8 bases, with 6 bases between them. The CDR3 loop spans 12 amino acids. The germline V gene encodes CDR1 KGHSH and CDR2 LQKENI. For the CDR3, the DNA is TGTGCCAGCTCACCAAAGGAGGAAAAACTGTTTTTT. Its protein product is CASSPKEEKLFF.

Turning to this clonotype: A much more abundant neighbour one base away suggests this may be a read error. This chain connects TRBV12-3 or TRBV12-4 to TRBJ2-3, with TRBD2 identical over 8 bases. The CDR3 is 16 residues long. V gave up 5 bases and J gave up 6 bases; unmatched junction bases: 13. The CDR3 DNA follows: TGTGCCAGCAGTGGACGAGCGGGAGTAACGGCCGATACGCAGTATTTT. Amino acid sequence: CASSGRAGVTADTQYF.

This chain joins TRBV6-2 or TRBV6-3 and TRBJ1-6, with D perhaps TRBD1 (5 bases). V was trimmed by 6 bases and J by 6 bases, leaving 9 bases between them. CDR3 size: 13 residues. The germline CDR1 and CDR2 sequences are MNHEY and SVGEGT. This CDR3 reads CASRKDSNSPLHF. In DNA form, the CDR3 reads TGTGCCAGCAGAAAAGACAGTAATTCACCCCTCCACTTT.

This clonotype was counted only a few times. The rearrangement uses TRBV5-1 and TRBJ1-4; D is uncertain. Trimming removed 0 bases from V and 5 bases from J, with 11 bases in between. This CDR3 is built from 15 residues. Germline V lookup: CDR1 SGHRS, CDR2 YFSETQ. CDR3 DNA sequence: TGCGCCAGCAGCTTGGAACTACGGTCGAATGAAAAACTGTTTTTT. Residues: CASSLELRSNEKLFF.

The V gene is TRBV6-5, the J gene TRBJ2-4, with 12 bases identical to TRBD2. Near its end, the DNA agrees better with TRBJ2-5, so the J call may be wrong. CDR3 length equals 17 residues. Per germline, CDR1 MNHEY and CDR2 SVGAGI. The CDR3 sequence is CASSFGRLAGAAETQYF. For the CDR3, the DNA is TGTGCCAGCAGTTTTGGGAGACTAGCGGGAGCAGCAGAGACCCAGTACTTC.

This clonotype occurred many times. The CDR3: CSASQTGETQYF. The CDR3 nucleotides read TGCAGTGCTTCACAAACAGGGGAGACCCAGTACTTC. The chain carries TRBV20-1 and TRBJ2-5; tentative D call: TRBD1 (6 bases). Trimming removed 5 bases from V and 5 bases from J, with 12 bases in between. Germline V gives CDR1 DFQATT, CDR2 SNEGSKA (reference sequence). The CDR3 is made up of 12 amino acids.

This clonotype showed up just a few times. DNA of the CDR3: TGTGCCATCAGGGAGAGAGCGAACACCGGGGAGCTGTTTTTT. Protein product: CAIRERANTGELFF. The V gene is TRBV10-3, the J gene TRBJ2-2; D gene uncertain. The length of the CDR3 is 14 residues. Germline values: CDR1 ENHRY, CDR2 SYGVKD. The V and J ends lost 6 bases and 0 bases respectively, with 8 bases between them.